This TCR beta chain was recorded in a study of pediatric ulcerative colitis. As regards this clone: Its antigen is not identified.

One to two pinch biopsies were taken from the rectum during colonoscopy. Study-wide results and caveats: Acute severe colitis showed lower rectal diversity from clonal expansions.

Measured with immunoSEQ multiplex PCR; TCRdb has only the in-frame clones, and not every one. The sample has 45,000 to 55,000 clones; 78% are singletons. Germline CDR1 SGHDT, CDR2 YYEEEE. This CDR3 is built from 12 residues. The V end lost 3 bases, the J end lost 0 bases, and 4 bases lay between the germline ends. Sequenced sample: gut tissue. The rearrangement joins TRBV5-6 to TRBJ2-7; D unresolved. The clonotype comes from a girl aged 5-17 years with moderate ulcerative colitis. CDR3 DNA sequence: TGTGCCAGCAGCTCCAGCTCCTACGAGCAGTACTTC. This encodes CASSSSSYEQYF. Together with reference TRBV5-6 and TRBJ2-7, the CDR3 gives the full variable domain: DAGVTQSPTHLIKTRGQQVTLRCSPKSGHDTVSWYQQALGQGPQFIFQYYEEEERQRGNFPDRFSGHQFPNYSSELNVNALLLGDSALYLCASSSSSYEQYFGPGTRLTVT.